This is a list of T cell receptor beta chains from one sample in a study of blood T cell repertoires in COVID-19. TCRdb's copy holds only in-frame clones and misses some; the assay was immunoSEQ multiplex PCR. The sample has 150,000 or so clones, approximately 81% seen once. Input material: peripheral blood. Receptor source: a woman between 45 and 65 years old with COVID-19, enrolled during active disease. CDR3s include the opening cysteine and the closing phenylalanine or tryptophan. The D gene is left open where the match is weak. The size of a clone is reported for some rows only, either as once, few or many, or as a class for expanded clones.

NA | 13 | TRBJ2-5 | TRBV29-1 | NA | TGCAGCGTTGAAGGGCTAGACCAAGAGACCCAGTACTTC | CSVEGLDQETQYF
NA | 13 | TRBJ2-2 | TRBV10-2 | TRBD2 | TGCGCCACCCTAGCGGGGGGTGGCGGGGAGCTGTTTTTT | CATLAGGGGELFF
NA | 17 | TRBJ2-5 | TRBV7-9 | TRBD2 | TGTGCCAGCAGCCCGACGACTAGCGGGGGGGCCCGGGAGACCCAGTACTTC | CASSPTTSGGARETQYF
NA | 15 | TRBJ2-3 | TRBV7-6 | TRBD2 | TGTGCCAGCAGCTTAGGTGTTAGCGGGGGAGATACGCAGTATTTT | CASSLGVSGGDTQYF
NA | 13 | TRBJ1-1 | TRBV18 | TRBD1 | TGTGCCAGCTCAACCGGGACAGGGGCTGAAGCTTTCTTT | CASSTGTGAEAFF
NA | 13 | TRBJ2-5 | TRBV27 | NA | TGTGCCAGCACCCCCAACGGAGGGGAGACCCAGTACTTC | CASTPNGGETQYF
NA | 14 | TRBJ2-7 | TRBV19 | NA | TGTGCCAGTAGTATTTTCAGGGGTCCCTACGAGCAGTACTTC | CASSIFRGPYEQYF
NA | 13 | TRBJ1-3 | TRBV30 | NA | TGTGCCTGGAGTGCAGGGTTGGAAAACACCATATATTTT | CAWSAGLENTIYF
NA | 17 | TRBJ1-2 | TRBV12-5 | NA | TGTGCTAGTGGTTTGCGTCCTTGGGGTTCAGGGTCCAATGGCTACACCTTC | CASGLRPWGSGSNGYTF
NA | 14 | TRBJ2-7 | TRBV27 | TRBD1 | TGTGCCAGCAGCCGAACGGGACAGGGGTTCGAGCAGTACTTC | CASSRTGQGFEQYF
NA | 16 | TRBJ2-3 | TRBV2 | TRBD2 | TGTGCCAGCAGTGCAAAAGCGGGGGGGTTGACAGATACGCAGTATTTT | CASSAKAGGLTDTQYF
NA | 14 | TRBJ2-6 | TRBV19 | NA | TGTGCCAGTGCGCAGGGGTCTGGGGCCAACGTCCTGACTTTC | CASAQGSGANVLTF
few | 13 | TRBJ2-7 | TRBV7-9 | NA | TGTGCCAGCAGCCCGACTAGTGGTTACGAGCAGTACTTC | CASSPTSGYEQYF
NA | 13 | TRBJ1-5 | TRBV28 | NA | TGTGCCAGCAGTTCCCCCCGAGCCGCACCCCAGCATTTT | CASSSPRAAPQHF
NA | 13 | TRBJ1-1 | TRBV10-3 | NA | TGTGCCATCAGTGAAAGGGGTAGTAATGAAGCTTTCTTT | CAISERGSNEAFF
NA | 14 | TRBJ2-5 | TRBV28 | NA | TGTGCCAGCAGTCTCGGACTACAACAAGAGACCCAGTACTTC | CASSLGLQQETQYF
once | 11 | TRBJ2-7 | TRBV12-3/TRBV12-4 | TRBD2 | TGTGCCAGCAAGACTAGCTCCGAGCAGTACTTC | CASKTSSEQYF
NA | 15 | TRBJ2-3 | TRBV4-2 | NA | TGTGCCAGCAGCCAACAAACCGGGGGCACAGATACGCAGTATTTT | CASSQQTGGTDTQYF
NA | 16 | TRBJ2-5 | TRBV14 | TRBD2 | TGTGCCAGCAGCCAAGGTGGTAGCGGGGAGCGAGGGACCCAGTACTTC | CASSQGGSGERGTQYF
NA | 14 | TRBJ2-7 | TRBV30 | TRBD1 | TGTGCCTGGAGTCTCGGACAGGGGGTGGACGAGCAGTACTTC | CAWSLGQGVDEQYF